The rows below give T cell receptor beta chains drawn from one sample of a study of post-analysis software for immune sequencing data. From the PCR reads, TCRdb called clonotypes with MiXCR, one entry per CDR3 protein. The repertoire has around 500,000 distinct CDR3 sequences, around a third of them found once; the top ten carry 4.5% to 7.5%. Material for sequencing was blood. The receptors shown here come from a girl aged 2-17 years with multiple sclerosis. Both conserved end residues are part of each CDR3. A D gene is named only where the DNA matches it firmly. Where a row states a size, it is once, few, many or the class of an expanded clone; other rows omit it.

size	D	length	V	J	DNA	CDR3
many	TRBD2	19	TRBV4-1	TRBJ2-3	TGCGCCAGCAGCCAGCTCGGACTAGCGGGGGGCGGGAGTCGCGATACGCAGTATTTT	CASSQLGLAGGGSRDTQYF
few	TRBD2	16	TRBV3-1	TRBJ2-1	TGTGCCAGCAGCCTCCGGACTAGCGGGGGCGGGAATGAGCAGTTCTTC	CASSLRTSGGGNEQFF
NA	TRBD2	15	TRBV11-3	TRBJ2-5	TGCGCCAGCAGCTTAAAGCGGGGGGTTCAAGAGACCCAGTACTTC	CASSLKRGVQETQYF
few	TRBD1	13	TRBV28	TRBJ1-2	TGTGCCAGCAGTACAGGGGGTCACTATGGCTACACCTTC	CASSTGGHYGYTF
NA	NA	14	TRBV25-1	TRBJ2-3	TGTGCCAGCAGTGAATTATCCTGGACAGATACGCAGTATTTT	CASSELSWTDTQYF
NA	NA	12	TRBV7-9	TRBJ2-5	TGTGCCAGCAGCTCCGTTACAGAGACCCAGTACTTC	CASSSVTETQYF
NA	TRBD2	15	TRBV5-8	TRBJ2-1	TGTGCCAGCAGCTTGGGGAAGCGGGGGAGCAATGAGCAGTTCTTC	CASSLGKRGSNEQFF
few	NA	15	TRBV12-3/TRBV12-4	TRBJ2-2	TGTGCCAGCAGTTTACCAGGGGTCAACACCGGGGAGCGGTTTTTT	CASSLPGVNTGERFF
NA	TRBD2	16	TRBV12-3/TRBV12-4	TRBJ2-3	TGTGCCAGTGGGACTAGCGGGGGGGCCGGGGCAGATACGCAGTATTTT	CASGTSGGAGADTQYF
NA	TRBD2	17	TRBV5-1	TRBJ2-5	TGCGCCAGCAGCATACCCCGGGGTAGCGGGGCCCAAGAGACCCAGTACTTC	CASSIPRGSGAQETQYF
few	NA	16	TRBV19	TRBJ2-7	TGTGCCAGTAGCCACTATGGGGACTGGGACAGCTACGAGCAGTACTTC	CASSHYGDWDSYEQYF
few	NA	14	TRBV18	TRBJ2-7	TGTGCCAGCTCACCACCTGGTTCGAACTACGAGCAGTACTTC	CASSPPGSNYEQYF
few	NA	13	TRBV2	TRBJ1-2	TGTGCCAGCAGTGAAAGAGCCGGGCAAGGCTACACCTTC	CASSERAGQGYTF
NA	TRBD1	14	TRBV9	TRBJ2-5	TGTGCCAGCAGCGTAACGGGACAGGGTGAGTCCCAGTACTTC	CASSVTGQGESQYF
few	NA	18	TRBV7-9	TRBJ1-2	TGTGCCAGCAGCTTAGGCGCCAGGGAGACCGACTTCATCTATGGCTACACCTTC	CASSLGARETDFIYGYTF
few	NA	14	TRBV6-6	TRBJ2-7	TGTGCCAGCAGTCCAGGGTGGGTAAGGTACGAGCAGTACTTC	CASSPGWVRYEQYF
NA	NA	13	TRBV7-9	TRBJ2-5	TGTGCCAGCAGCGATTTAACCCCGCTTTGGCAGTACTTC	CASSDLTPLWQYF
once	TRBD2	15	TRBV3-1	TRBJ2-1	TGTGCCAGCAGCCAAGGACTAGCCACCTACAATGAGCAGTTCTTC	CASSQGLATYNEQFF
NA	TRBD1	15	TRBV4-1	TRBJ2-2	TGCGCCAGCAGCCACCAGGGGGATTTCGCCGGGGAGCTGTTTTTT	CASSHQGDFAGELFF
few	NA	12	TRBV10-3	TRBJ2-7	TGTGCCATCAGCTCCTCGGGGTACGAGCAGTACTTC	CAISSSGYEQYF
few	NA	15	TRBV12-3/TRBV12-4	TRBJ1-4	TGTGCCAGCAGTCGTTCTTTCGGGGGTAATGAAAAACTGTTTTTT	CASSRSFGGNEKLFF
few	TRBD2	14	TRBV20-1	TRBJ2-1	TGCAGTGCTAGGGGGGGACTAACCAGATCGGAGCAGTTCTTC	CSARGGLTRSEQFF
few	NA	15	TRBV27	TRBJ2-7	TGTGCCAGCAGTTTAACGTCCGGGACATCCTACGAGCAGTACTTC	CASSLTSGTSYEQYF
NA	NA	13	TRBV9	TRBJ1-1	TGTGCCAGCAGCGTAATCTCGAACACTGAAGCTTTCTTT	CASSVISNTEAFF
few	NA	13	TRBV20-1	TRBJ2-5	TGCAGTGCCCCGACGGTAAACCAAGAGACCCAGTACTTC	CSAPTVNQETQYF
few	NA	14	TRBV2	TRBJ1-2	TGTGCCAGCAGTGAAGTAAGGGTCGGGGATGGCTACACCTTC	CASSEVRVGDGYTF
few	TRBD1	15	TRBV6-5	TRBJ1-2	TGTGCCAGCAAACCACAGGCAGGGGGTACCTATGGCTACACCTTC	CASKPQAGGTYGYTF
NA	TRBD1	15	TRBV5-1	TRBJ1-1	TGCGCCAGCAGCATCAGGACAGGGGTGAACACTGAAGCTTTCTTT	CASSIRTGVNTEAFF
many	NA	14	TRBV4-1	TRBJ2-3	TGCGCCAGCAGCTCCCGGACAGTCACAGATACGCAGTATTTT	CASSSRTVTDTQYF
NA	NA	15	TRBV6-6	TRBJ1-4	TGTGCCAGCAGTCTCTTATGGGGGACTAATGAAAAACTGTTTTTT	CASSLLWGTNEKLFF
NA	TRBD1	17	TRBV7-9	TRBJ1-6	TGTGCCAGCAGCTTACCGGGACAGGGGACCGGTAATTCACCCCTCCACTTT	CASSLPGQGTGNSPLHF
few	NA	15	TRBV7-9	TRBJ2-7	TGTGCCAGCAGCCCCAGGACAGTTAGCTCCTACGAGCAGTACTTC	CASSPRTVSSYEQYF
NA	TRBD1	15	TRBV7-2	TRBJ1-5	TGTGCCAGCAGCTTAGAGACAGGGTTCGGTCAGCCCCAGCATTTT	CASSLETGFGQPQHF
few	TRBD2	15	TRBV7-2	TRBJ2-1	TGTGCCAGCAGCTTAGACCTAGCGGGGGTGGATGAGCAGTTCTTC	CASSLDLAGVDEQFF
NA	NA	13	TRBV3-1	TRBJ2-1	TGTGCCAGCAGGGGGGCACCCCACAATGAGCAGTTCTTC	CASRGAPHNEQFF
few	NA	16	TRBV12-3/TRBV12-4	TRBJ1-2	TGTGCCAGCAGTCCCGGTCTCGCCCTTACCTCCTATGGCTACACCTTC	CASSPGLALTSYGYTF
few	NA	12	TRBV12-3/TRBV12-4	TRBJ2-5	TGTGCCAGCAGGTCGGGTCAGGAGACCCAGTACTTC	CASRSGQETQYF
NA	NA	16	TRBV7-2	TRBJ2-3	TGTGCCAGCAGCTTAAGGGCGGGGTTAAGCACAGATACGCAGTATTTT	CASSLRAGLSTDTQYF
NA	NA	16	TRBV7-2	TRBJ2-4	TGTGCCAGCAGCACCCGGACAGCAATAGCCAAAAACATTCAGTACTTC	CASSTRTAIAKNIQYF